One sample yielded the 4 T cell receptor beta chains listed below, sequenced in a study of radiotherapy plus CTLA-4 blockade in lung cancer. TCRdb's table, derived via immunoSEQ multiplex PCR, lists solely in-frame clones and lacks some. The profile shows around 70,000 clones, approximately 80% of them singletons. Sequenced here: peripheral blood, sampled from a patient treated with radiotherapy plus ipilimumab. All receptors come from a human donor with non-small cell lung cancer who had a partial response to radiotherapy plus ipilimumab.

The V and J genes are TRBV21-1 and TRBJ2-3; TRBD2 is taken as the D call from the table, unchecked against the DNA. TRBV21-1 is termed a pseudogene. This CDR3 region has 19 residues. The CDR3, as DNA: TGTGCCAGCGCACCCCGGGGACTAGCGGGAGCCCTTAGCACAGATACGCAGTATTTT. It yields the protein CASAPRGLAGALSTDTQYF.

This rearrangement joins TRBV5-1 to TRBJ2-3; 11 bases align to TRBD2. With V trimmed by 2 bases and J by 2 bases, 13 bases remained unmatched. The CDR3 loop spans 19 amino acids. From germline, CDR1 is SGHRS and CDR2 YFSETQ. The DNA of the CDR3 is TGCGCCAGCAGCTTTTGGGGGTCGACTAGCGGGACAAACACAGATACGCAGTATTTT. Translated, it gives CASSFWGSTSGTNTDTQYF.

The chain uses TRBV5-4 and TRBJ1-5, with 8 bases matching TRBD1. Germline CDR1 reads SGHNT; CDR2 reads YYREEE (reference sequence). This CDR3 has 14 amino acids. Unmatched junction bases numbered 7, after V lost 4 bases and J lost 7 bases. CDR3: CASSARGPRQPQHF. CDR3 nucleotides: TGTGCCAGCAGCGCCAGGGGGCCGCGGCAGCCCCAGCATTTT.

The chain uses TRBV28 and TRBJ2-3, with D possibly matching TRBD1 (6 bases). CDR1 and CDR2 from the germline V gene are MDHEN and SYDVKM. This CDR3 spans 17 amino acids. Trimming removed 3 bases at V and 2 bases at J, with 18 bases between. This chain's CDR3 is CASSFPPAGANTDTQYF. The CDR3 region has the DNA TGTGCCAGCAGTTTCCCCCCGGCAGGGGCTAACACAGATACGCAGTATTTT.